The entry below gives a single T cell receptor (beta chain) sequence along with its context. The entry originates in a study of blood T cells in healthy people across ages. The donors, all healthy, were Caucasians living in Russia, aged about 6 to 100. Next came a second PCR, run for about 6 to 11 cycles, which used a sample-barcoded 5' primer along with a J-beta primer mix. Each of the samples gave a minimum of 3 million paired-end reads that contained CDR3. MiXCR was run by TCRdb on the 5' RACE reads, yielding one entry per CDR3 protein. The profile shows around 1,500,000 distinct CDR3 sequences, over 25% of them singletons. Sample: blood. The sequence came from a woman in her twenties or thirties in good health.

The CDR3 DNA sequence: TGCGCCAGCAGCCAAGGGGTAGGGCCAGGGACCCAGTACTTC. Translating gives CASSQGVGPGTQYF. V and J are TRBV4-1 and TRBJ2-5; D remains ambiguous. V lost 1 base and J 7 bases, leaving 13 bases between the germline ends. The germline CDR1 and CDR2 sequences are MGHRA and YSYEKL. The CDR3 consists of 14 residues.